The next 15 T cell receptor beta chains were all read from a single sample in a study of shared T cell receptors in the human thymus. Using immunoSEQ multiplex PCR, the repertoire was profiled, and TCRdb retains in-frame clones only, with some absent. Of about 730,000 clones listed, roughly 85% are singletons. These data are also associated with another study on human thymus T cells.

The specimen was thymocytes. Source of these receptors: a girl under two years old with a congenital heart defect.

The CDR3: CASSEGGTGTPKTQYF. The CDR3 coding sequence is TGTGCCAGCAGTGAAGGGGGGACAGGAACCCCAAAGACCCAGTACTTC. This chain links TRBV6-1 with TRBJ2-5, with 8 bases aligning to TRBD1. The CDR3 is made up of 16 amino acids. The J segment lost 6 bases and the V segment lost 1 base, leaving 10 bases of the junction unmatched. CDR1 MNHNS and CDR2 SASEGT come from the germline V gene.

The chain links TRBV19 to TRBJ2-5, with 7 nucleotides matching TRBD1. Per germline, CDR1 LNHDA and CDR2 SQIVND (reference sequence). The junction had 4 bases not matched to a gene; V was cut back by 4 bases and J by 5 bases. The CDR3 sequence is 13 residues long. The CDR3 spells CASSNRGGETQYF. DNA for the CDR3: TGTGCCAGTAGTAACAGGGGTGGTGAGACCCAGTACTTC.

This clone was seen only a few times. This sequence joins TRBV14 and TRBJ2-5, with 13 bases identical to TRBD2. The CDR3 consists of 20 residues. Trimming removed 0 bases from V and 7 bases from J; junction bases left unmatched: 17. Germline loops: CDR1 SGHDN, CDR2 FVKESK. The DNA of the CDR3 is TGTGCCAGCAGCCAAGAAGGGTCCCCGACTAGCGGGGGGCTATCGGGGACCCAGTACTTC. This encodes CASSQEGSPTSGGLSGTQYF. Variable domain in full (rest from reference TRBV14 and TRBJ2-5): EAGVTQFPSHSVIEKGQTVTLRCDPISGHDNLYWYRRVMGKEIKFLLHFVKESKQDESGMPNNRFLAERTGGTYSTLKVQPAELEDSGVYFCASSQEGSPTSGGLSGTQYFGPGTRLLVL.

The V and J genes are TRBV7-9 and TRBJ2-1, with D possibly matching TRBD2 (6 bases). V gave up 5 bases and J gave up 2 bases, with 16 bases separating them. Per germline, CDR1 SEHNR and CDR2 FQNEAQ (reference sequence). The CDR3 sequence is 16 residues long. CDR3 nucleotides: TGTGCCAGCAGCCGATCTAGCGAAGGAGCCTACAATGAGCAGTTCTTC. It yields the protein CASSRSSEGAYNEQFF.

A word on this clone: One end of the junction is discordant with germline, which a read error may explain. The chain recombines TRBV5-1 with TRBJ1-2; 7 bases agree with TRBD1. CDR3 length equals 16 residues. Germline V gene lookup returns CDR1 SGHRS and CDR2 YFSETQ. CDR3 residues: CASRLDRFKGFYGYTF. The CDR3 DNA follows: TGCGCCAGCAGATTGGACAGGTTCAAGGGGTTCTATGGCTACACCTTC.

The chain couples TRBV14 to TRBJ2-2; 7 positions agree with TRBD1. CDR1 is SGHDN, CDR2 FVKESK, per germline. The CDR3 length is 15 residues. The ends lost 8 bases at V and 2 bases at J; junction bases unmatched: 8. The CDR3 DNA reads TGTGCCAGCGGGTTTGCAGGGGGAAACACCGGGGAGCTGTTTTTT. This translates into CASGFAGGNTGELFF.

The V and J genes are TRBV5-1 and TRBJ2-7, with D tentatively TRBD1 (6 bases). CDR1 SGHRS and CDR2 YFSETQ come from the germline V gene. The CDR3 consists of 22 residues. V shed 0 bases and J shed 4 bases, with 35 bases lying between them. The CDR3: CASSLEVSSTGKSRGVRYEQYF. DNA of the CDR3: TGCGCCAGCAGCTTGGAAGTTTCGTCAACGGGAAAAAGCAGGGGAGTTAGATACGAGCAGTACTTC.

The V gene is TRBV7-9, the J gene TRBJ1-2; maybe TRBD1 (5 bases). The CDR3 has 16 residues. Germline V gene lookup returns CDR1 SEHNR and CDR2 FQNEAQ (reference sequence). Trimming removed 2 bases from V and 5 bases from J, with 18 bases in between. The chain's CDR3 is CASSLRVVEGTYGYTF. The CDR3 DNA reads as TGTGCCAGCAGCTTAAGGGTTGTGGAGGGGACTTATGGCTACACCTTC. Full variable domain (missing parts from reference TRBV7-9 and TRBJ1-2): DTGVSQNPRHKITKRGQNVTFRCDPISEHNRLYWYRQTLGQGPEFLTYFQNEAQLEKSRLLSDRFSAERPKGSFSTLEIQRTEQGDSAMYLCASSLRVVEGTYGYTFGSGTRLTVV.

The V and J genes are TRBV2 and TRBJ1-2; D call uncertain. There are 12 residues in the CDR3. Germline values: CDR1 SNHLY, CDR2 FYNNEI. Trimming left V 2 bases short and J 7 bases short, with 8 bases between. CDR3 region: CASSESGFGYTF. DNA for the CDR3: TGTGCCAGCAGTGAATCCGGGTTTGGCTACACCTTC.

This sequence joins TRBV28 and TRBJ1-5; weak D call: TRBD1 (5 bases). Germline lookup yields CDR1 MDHEN and CDR2 SYDVKM. Trimming stripped 3 bases from V and 5 bases from J, with 11 bases between. CDR3 length: 14 residues. The CDR3 region is CASSLGGEDQPQHF. CDR3 sequence (DNA): TGTGCCAGCAGTTTGGGAGGGGAGGATCAGCCCCAGCATTTT.

This chain joins TRBV6-5 and TRBJ1-2; possibly TRBD1 for D (5 bases). Per the germline V gene, CDR1 is MNHEY and CDR2 is SVGAGI. Trimming left V 0 bases short and J 8 bases short, with 19 bases between. The CDR3 consists of 16 residues. In DNA form, the CDR3 reads TGTGCCAGCAGTTACTCGGTAACCGGGACGGGAGACGGCTACACCTTC. Amino acids: CASSYSVTGTGDGYTF.

This CDR3 reads CARSRAGARYEQYF. The DNA for the CDR3 is TGTGCCAGAAGCAGAGCGGGGGCGCGCTACGAGCAGTACTTC. V gene TRBV5-3 combines with J gene TRBJ2-7, with 8 bases lining up with TRBD2. TRBV5-3 is an ORF, and what it does is uncertain. V dropped 4 bases and J dropped 3; count of bases not matched to a gene: 6. The CDR3 loop spans 14 amino acids.

The rearrangement links TRBV7-2 to TRBJ2-2; 7 positions agree with TRBD1. The V and J ends lost 1 base and 0 bases, in that order; junction bases with no gene match: 5. The CDR3 extends over 17 amino acids. From germline, CDR1 is SGHTA and CDR2 FQGNSA. In nucleotides, the CDR3 is TGTGCCAGCAGCTTAGGGGACAGCCTCCCGAACACCGGGGAGCTGTTTTTT. Translating gives CASSLGDSLPNTGELFF.

The V and J genes are TRBV4-1 and TRBJ1-4; D perhaps matches TRBD1 (6 bases). Germline V gives CDR1 MGHRA, CDR2 YSYEKL. There are 17 residues in the CDR3. V gave up 0 bases and J gave up 3 bases, with 14 bases separating them. CDR3 residues: CASSQEAGGAPNEKLFF. As DNA, the CDR3 is TGCGCCAGCAGCCAAGAGGCTGGGGGGGCTCCTAATGAAAAACTGTTTTTT.

J is TRBJ1-4 and V is TRBV15, with D perhaps TRBD1 (6 bases). Germline V gene data show CDR1 as LNHNV and CDR2 as YYDKDF (reference sequence). The CDR3 totals 17 residues. Deletions cut 0 bases from V and 6 bases from J, with 17 bases between. The CDR3 nucleotides read TGTGCCACCAGCAGAGATAGCCCCGGACAGAATTATGAAAAACTGTTTTTT. This sequence encodes CATSRDSPGQNYEKLFF. Drawing the rest from reference TRBV15 and TRBJ1-4, the complete variable domain is DAMVIQNPRYQVTQFGKPVTLSCSQTLNHNVMYWYQQKSSQAPKLLFHYYDKDFNNEADTPDNFQSRRPNTSFCFLDIRSPGLGDTAMYLCATSRDSPGQNYEKLFFGSGTQLSVL.